This T cell receptor beta chain was identified in a study of blood T cell repertoires in COVID-19. On the study more broadly: T cells, B-cell-depleted T cells, or PBMCs supplied cDNA or gDNA.

Under the authors' procedure: Scientists estimated how many nucleated cells there were by amplifying reference gene primers. Method: immunoSEQ multiplex PCR; TCRdb's copy keeps in-frame clones and lacks some. V and J calls plus clone size are reproduced from that table; the DNA served to infer D and trimming. The sample includes about 220,000 clones, roughly 80% of them seen just once. The V gene's germline CDR1 is MDHEN and CDR2 SYDVKM. The CDR3 spans 14 residues. Trimming pared 7 bases from V and 6 bases from J, leaving 15 bases between. Seattle patients were enrolled while actively infected and followed longitudinally.

Sequences were obtained from peripheral blood. V gene TRBV28 combines with J gene TRBJ2-2; D perhaps matches TRBD2 (5 bases). The receptor comes from a woman aged 70-85 years with COVID-19, enrolled during active disease. CDR3 coding DNA: TGTGCCAGCAATTCCTTAGGAGGCGCCGGGGAGCTGTTTTTT. The encoded protein is CASNSLGGAGELFF.